The T cell receptor (beta chain) described here comes from a study of OX40 agonist ivuxolimab in advanced cancers. Study-level background: The patients received ivuxolimab by intravenous route every 2 weeks at 0.01 to 10 mg/kg. The mean age was about 61 years, ranging from roughly 23 to 80, with 80% to 85% of participants male.

Sequenced by immunoSEQ multiplex PCR; TCRdb stores in-frame clones only, minus some. The sample lists about 83,000 clones, around 84% occurring once. Systemic immunosuppression or a history of autoimmune disease excluded patients. V lost 3 bases to trimming and J lost 4 bases, with 13 bases between them. Germline-derived CDR1 and CDR2 are SGHRS and YFSETQ. CDR3 length equals 15 residues. The starting material was CD4+ or CD8+ T cells sorted from blood, obtained in a trial of the OX40 agonist ivuxolimab. The chain uses TRBV5-1 and TRBJ1-4; the D gene is possibly TRBD1 (6 bases). The TCR originated in an adult with an advanced solid tumor such as melanoma, head and neck, liver or kidney cancer. The CDR3 nucleotides are TGCGCCAGCAGCTCGGAAGGACAGAGTAATGAAAAACTGTTTTTT. It specifies CASSSEGQSNEKLFF. The full variable domain, in which reference TRBV5-1 and TRBJ1-4 provide the parts outside the CDR3, is KAGVTQTPRYLIKTRGQQVTLSCSPISGHRSVSWYQQTPGQGLQFLFEYFSETQRNKGNFPGRFSGRQFSNSRSEMNVSTLELGDSALYLCASSSEGQSNEKLFFGSGTQLSVL.